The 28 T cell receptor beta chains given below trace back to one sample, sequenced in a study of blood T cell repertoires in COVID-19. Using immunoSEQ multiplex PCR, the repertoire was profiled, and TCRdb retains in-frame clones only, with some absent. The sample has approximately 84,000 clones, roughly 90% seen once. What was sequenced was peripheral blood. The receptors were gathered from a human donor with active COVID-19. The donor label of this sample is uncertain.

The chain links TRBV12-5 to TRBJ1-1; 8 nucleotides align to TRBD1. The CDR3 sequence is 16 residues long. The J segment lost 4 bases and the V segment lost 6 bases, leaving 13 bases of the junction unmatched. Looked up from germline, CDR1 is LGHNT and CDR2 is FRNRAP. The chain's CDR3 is CASGQTGGASITEAFF. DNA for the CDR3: TGTGCTAGTGGCCAAACAGGGGGTGCCTCGATCACTGAAGCTTTCTTT. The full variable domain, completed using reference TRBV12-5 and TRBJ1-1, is DARVTQTPRHKVTEMGQEVTMRCQPILGHNTVFWYRQTMMQGLELLAYFRNRAPLDDSGMPKDRFSAEMPDATLATLKIQPSEPRDSAVYFCASGQTGGASITEAFFGQGTRLTVV.

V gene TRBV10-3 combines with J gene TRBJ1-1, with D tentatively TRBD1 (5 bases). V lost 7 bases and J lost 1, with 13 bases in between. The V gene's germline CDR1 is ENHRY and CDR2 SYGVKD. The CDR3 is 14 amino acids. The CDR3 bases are TGTGCCATCACCGAACAGGAAACGAACACTGAAGCTTTCTTT. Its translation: CAITEQETNTEAFF.

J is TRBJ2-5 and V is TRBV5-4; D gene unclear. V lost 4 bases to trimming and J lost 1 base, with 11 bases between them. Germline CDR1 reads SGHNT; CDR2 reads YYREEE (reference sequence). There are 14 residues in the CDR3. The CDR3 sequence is CASSPLGAQETQYF. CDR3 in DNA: TGTGCCAGCAGCCCCCTCGGAGCCCAAGAGACCCAGTACTTC.

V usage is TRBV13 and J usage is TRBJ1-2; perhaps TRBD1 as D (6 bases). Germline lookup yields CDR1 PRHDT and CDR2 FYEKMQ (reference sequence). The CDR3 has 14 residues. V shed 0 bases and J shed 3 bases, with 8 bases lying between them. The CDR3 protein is CASSLGGQHYGYTF. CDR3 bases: TGTGCCAGCAGCTTAGGGGGACAACACTATGGCTACACCTTC.

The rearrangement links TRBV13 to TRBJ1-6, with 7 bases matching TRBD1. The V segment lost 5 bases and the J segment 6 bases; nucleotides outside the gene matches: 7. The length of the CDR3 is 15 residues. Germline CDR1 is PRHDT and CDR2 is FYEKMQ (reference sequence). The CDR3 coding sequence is TGTGCCAGCAGCCGGGACAGCCGGGGTAATTCACCCCTCCACTTT. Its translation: CASSRDSRGNSPLHF.

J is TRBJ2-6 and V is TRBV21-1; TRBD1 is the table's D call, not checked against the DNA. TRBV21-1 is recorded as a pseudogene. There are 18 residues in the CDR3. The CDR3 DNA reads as TGTGCCAACGAACCCTGGACAGGGCGTTTTTCTGGGGCCAACGTCCTGACTTTC. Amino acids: CANEPWTGRFSGANVLTF.

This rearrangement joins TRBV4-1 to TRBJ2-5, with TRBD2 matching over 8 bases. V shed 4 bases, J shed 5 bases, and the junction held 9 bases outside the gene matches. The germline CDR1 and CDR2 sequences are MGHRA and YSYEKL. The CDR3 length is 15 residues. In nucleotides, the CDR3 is TGCGCCAGCAGCCCCTCGGGGGGGCAATCGGAGACCCAGTACTTC. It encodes CASSPSGGQSETQYF.

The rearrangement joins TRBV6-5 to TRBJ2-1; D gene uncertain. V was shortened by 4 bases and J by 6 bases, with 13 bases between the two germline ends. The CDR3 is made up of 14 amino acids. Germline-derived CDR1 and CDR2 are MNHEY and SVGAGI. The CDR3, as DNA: TGTGCCAGCAGTTCCAAGCCGCGAACCAATGAGCAGTTCTTC. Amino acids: CASSSKPRTNEQFF.

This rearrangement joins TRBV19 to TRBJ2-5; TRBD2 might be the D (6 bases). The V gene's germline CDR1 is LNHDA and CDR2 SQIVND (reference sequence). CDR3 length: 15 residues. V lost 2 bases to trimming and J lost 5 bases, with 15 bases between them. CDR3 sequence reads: CASSIQRLVGETQYF. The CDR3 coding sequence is TGTGCCAGTAGTATACAGCGACTAGTAGGGGAGACCCAGTACTTC. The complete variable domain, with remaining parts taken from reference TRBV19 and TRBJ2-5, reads DGGITQSPKYLFRKEGQNVTLSCEQNLNHDAMYWYRQDPGQGLRLIYYSQIVNDFQKGDIAEGYSVSREKKESFPLTVTSAQKNPTAFYLCASSIQRLVGETQYFGPGTRLLVL.

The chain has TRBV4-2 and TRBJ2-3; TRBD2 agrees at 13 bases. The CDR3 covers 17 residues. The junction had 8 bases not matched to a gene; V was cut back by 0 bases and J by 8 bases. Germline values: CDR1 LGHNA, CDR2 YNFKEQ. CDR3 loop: CASSQERTSGGASTQYF. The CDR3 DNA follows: TGTGCCAGCAGCCAAGAGAGAACTAGCGGGGGGGCTAGTACGCAGTATTTT.

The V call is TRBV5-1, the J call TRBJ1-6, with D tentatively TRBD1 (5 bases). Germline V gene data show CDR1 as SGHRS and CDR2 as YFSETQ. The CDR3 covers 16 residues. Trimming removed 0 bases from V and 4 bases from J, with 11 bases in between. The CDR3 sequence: CASSLVGGRYNSPLHF. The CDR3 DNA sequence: TGCGCCAGCAGCTTGGTGGGGGGTAGGTATAATTCACCCCTCCACTTT.

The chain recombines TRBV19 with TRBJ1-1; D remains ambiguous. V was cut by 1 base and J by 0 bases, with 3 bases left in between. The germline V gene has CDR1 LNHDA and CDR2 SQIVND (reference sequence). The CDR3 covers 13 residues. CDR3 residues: CASSIAVNTEAFF. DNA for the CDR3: TGTGCCAGTAGTATAGCAGTGAACACTGAAGCTTTCTTT. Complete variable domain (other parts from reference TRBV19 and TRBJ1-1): DGGITQSPKYLFRKEGQNVTLSCEQNLNHDAMYWYRQDPGQGLRLIYYSQIVNDFQKGDIAEGYSVSREKKESFPLTVTSAQKNPTAFYLCASSIAVNTEAFFGQGTRLTVV.

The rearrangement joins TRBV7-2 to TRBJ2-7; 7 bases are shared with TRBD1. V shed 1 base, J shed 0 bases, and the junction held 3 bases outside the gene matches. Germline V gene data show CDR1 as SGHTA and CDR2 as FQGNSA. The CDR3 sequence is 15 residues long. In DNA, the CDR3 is TGTGCCAGCAGCTTAGTTGGGACAGACTCCTACGAGCAGTACTTC. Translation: CASSLVGTDSYEQYF. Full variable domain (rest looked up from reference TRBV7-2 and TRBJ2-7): GAGVSQSPSNKVTEKGKDVELRCDPISGHTALYWYRQSLGQGLEFLIYFQGNSAPDKSGLPSDRFSAERTGGSVSTLTIQRTQQEDSAVYLCASSLVGTDSYEQYFGPGTRLTVT.

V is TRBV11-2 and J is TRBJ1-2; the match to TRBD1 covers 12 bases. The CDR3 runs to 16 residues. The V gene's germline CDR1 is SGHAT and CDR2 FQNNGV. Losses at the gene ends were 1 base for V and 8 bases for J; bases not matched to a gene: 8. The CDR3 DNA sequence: TGTGCCAGCAGCTTAGGCGCCGGGACAGGGGGCCGAGGCTACACCTTC. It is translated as CASSLGAGTGGRGYTF. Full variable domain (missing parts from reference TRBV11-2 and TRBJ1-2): EAGVAQSPRYKIIEKRQSVAFWCNPISGHATLYWYQQILGQGPKLLIQFQNNGVVDDSQLPKDRFSAERLKGVDSTLKIQPAKLEDSAVYLCASSLGAGTGGRGYTFGSGTRLTVV.

The CDR3 reads CATAGWGTDTQYF. The CDR3 nucleotides read TGTGCCACGGCAGGGTGGGGCACAGATACGCAGTATTTT. V and J are TRBV15 and TRBJ2-3; possible D gene TRBD1, 5 bases. This CDR3 contains 13 residues. The ends were cut back, 9 bases at V and 1 base at J, with 11 bases in the middle. Germline CDR1 and CDR2: LNHNV and YYDKDF (reference sequence).

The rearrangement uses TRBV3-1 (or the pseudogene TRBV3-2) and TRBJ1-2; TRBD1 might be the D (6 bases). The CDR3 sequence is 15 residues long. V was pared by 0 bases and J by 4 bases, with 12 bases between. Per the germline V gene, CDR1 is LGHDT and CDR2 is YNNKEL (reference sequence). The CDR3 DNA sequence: TGTGCCAGCAGCCAAGATTGGCAGGGGACCTATGGCTACACCTTC. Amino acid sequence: CASSQDWQGTYGYTF.

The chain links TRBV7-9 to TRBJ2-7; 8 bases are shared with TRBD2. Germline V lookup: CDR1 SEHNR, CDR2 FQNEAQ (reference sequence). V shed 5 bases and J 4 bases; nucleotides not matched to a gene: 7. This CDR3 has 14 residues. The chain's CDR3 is CASSPGLAVYEQYF. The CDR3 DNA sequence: TGTGCCAGCAGCCCTGGACTAGCTGTATACGAGCAGTACTTC.

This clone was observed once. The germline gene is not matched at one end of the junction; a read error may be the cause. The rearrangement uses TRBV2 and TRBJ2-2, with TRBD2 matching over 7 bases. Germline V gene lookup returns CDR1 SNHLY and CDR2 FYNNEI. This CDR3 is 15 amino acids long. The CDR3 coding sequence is TGTGCCAGCAGTGACCGGGACTACCGGGGAGCTGTGTTTAGGTTT. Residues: CASSDRDYRGAVFRF.

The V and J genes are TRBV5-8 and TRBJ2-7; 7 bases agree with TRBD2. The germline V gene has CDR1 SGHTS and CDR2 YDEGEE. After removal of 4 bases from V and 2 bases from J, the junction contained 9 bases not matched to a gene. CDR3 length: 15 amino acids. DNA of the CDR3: TGTGCCAGCAGCAGGCCGGGGAGGGCGGCCTACGAGCAGTACTTC. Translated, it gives CASSRPGRAAYEQYF. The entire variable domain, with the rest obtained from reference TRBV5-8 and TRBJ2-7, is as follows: EAGVTQSPTHLIKTRGQQATLRCSPISGHTSVYWYQQALGLGLQFLLWYDEGEERNRGNFPPRFSGRQFPNYSSELNVNALELEDSALYLCASSRPGRAAYEQYFGPGTRLTVT.

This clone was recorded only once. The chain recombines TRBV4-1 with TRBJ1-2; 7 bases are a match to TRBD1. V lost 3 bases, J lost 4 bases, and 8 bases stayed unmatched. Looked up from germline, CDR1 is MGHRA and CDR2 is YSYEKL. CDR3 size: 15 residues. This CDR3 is CASSQTHRGPYGYTF. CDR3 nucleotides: TGCGCCAGCAGCCAGACCCACAGGGGTCCCTATGGCTACACCTTC.

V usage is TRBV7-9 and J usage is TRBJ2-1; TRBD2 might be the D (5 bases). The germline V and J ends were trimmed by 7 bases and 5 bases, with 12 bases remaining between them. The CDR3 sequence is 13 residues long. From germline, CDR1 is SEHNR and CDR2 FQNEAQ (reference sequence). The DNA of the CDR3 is TGTGCCAGCACCCCCGCCGGGAACAATGAGCAGTTCTTC. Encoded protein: CASTPAGNNEQFF.

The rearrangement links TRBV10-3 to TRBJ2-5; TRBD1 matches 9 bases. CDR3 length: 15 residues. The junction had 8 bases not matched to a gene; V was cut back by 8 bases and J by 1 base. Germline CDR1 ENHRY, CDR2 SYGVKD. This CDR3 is CAIGGTGKSQETQYF. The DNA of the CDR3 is TGTGCCATCGGTGGGACAGGGAAGTCCCAAGAGACCCAGTACTTC.

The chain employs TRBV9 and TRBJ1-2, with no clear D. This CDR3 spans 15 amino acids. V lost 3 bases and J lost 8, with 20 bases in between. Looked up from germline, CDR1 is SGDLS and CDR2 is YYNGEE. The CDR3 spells CASSGGDYPFRGYTF. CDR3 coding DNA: TGTGCCAGCAGCGGTGGCGACTATCCGTTTAGAGGCTACACCTTC.

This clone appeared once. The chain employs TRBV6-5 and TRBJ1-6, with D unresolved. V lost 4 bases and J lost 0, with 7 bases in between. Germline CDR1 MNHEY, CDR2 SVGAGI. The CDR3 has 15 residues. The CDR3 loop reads CASSSLGSYNSPLHF. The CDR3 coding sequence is TGTGCCAGCAGTTCCCTAGGCTCCTATAATTCACCCCTCCACTTT.

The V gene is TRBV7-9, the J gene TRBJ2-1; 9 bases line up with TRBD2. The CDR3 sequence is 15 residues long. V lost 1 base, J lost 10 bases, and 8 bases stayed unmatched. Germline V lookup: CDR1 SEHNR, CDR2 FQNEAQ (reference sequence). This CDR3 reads CASSLGGGALREQFF. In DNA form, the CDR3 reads TGTGCCAGCAGCTTAGGCGGGGGGGCCTTACGCGAGCAGTTCTTC.

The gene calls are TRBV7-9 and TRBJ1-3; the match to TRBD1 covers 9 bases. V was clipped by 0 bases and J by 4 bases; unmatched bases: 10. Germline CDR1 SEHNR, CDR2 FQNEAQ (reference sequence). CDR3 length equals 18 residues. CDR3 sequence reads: CASSLASLQGAQGNTIYF. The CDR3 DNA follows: TGTGCCAGCAGCTTAGCGTCATTACAGGGGGCGCAAGGAAACACCATATATTTT.

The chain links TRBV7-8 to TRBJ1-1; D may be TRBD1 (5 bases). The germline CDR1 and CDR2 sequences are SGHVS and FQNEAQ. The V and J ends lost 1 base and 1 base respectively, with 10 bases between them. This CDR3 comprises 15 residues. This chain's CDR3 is CASSLGHQGNTEAFF. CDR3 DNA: TGTGCCAGCAGCTTAGGGCACCAGGGGAACACTGAAGCTTTCTTT.

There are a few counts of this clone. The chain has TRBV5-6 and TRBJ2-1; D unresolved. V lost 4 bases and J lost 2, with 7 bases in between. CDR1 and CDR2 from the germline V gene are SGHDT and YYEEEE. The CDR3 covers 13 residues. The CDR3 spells CASSLRTYNEQFF. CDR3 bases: TGTGCCAGCAGCCTCAGGACCTACAATGAGCAGTTCTTC.